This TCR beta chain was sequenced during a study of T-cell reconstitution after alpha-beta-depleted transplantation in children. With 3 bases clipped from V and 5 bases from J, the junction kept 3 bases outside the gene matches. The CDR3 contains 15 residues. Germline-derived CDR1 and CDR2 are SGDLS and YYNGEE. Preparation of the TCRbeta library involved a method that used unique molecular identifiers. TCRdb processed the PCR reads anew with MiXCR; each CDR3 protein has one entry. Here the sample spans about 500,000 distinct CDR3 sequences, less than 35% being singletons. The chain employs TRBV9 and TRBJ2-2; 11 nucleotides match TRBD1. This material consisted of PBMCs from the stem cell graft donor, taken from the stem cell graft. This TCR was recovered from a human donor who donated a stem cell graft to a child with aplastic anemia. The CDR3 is CASSEGQGGTGELFF. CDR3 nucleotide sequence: TGTGCCAGCAGCGAGGGACAGGGGGGGACCGGGGAGCTGTTTTTT.